The rows below give T cell receptor beta chains drawn from one sample of a study of response to subunit inactivated influenza vaccine. Using its own MiXCR run on the RT-PCR reads, TCRdb lists one record per CDR3 protein. The sample carries more than 150,000 distinct CDR3 sequences, roughly 10% recorded once. The material was CD8+ T cells sorted from PBMCs, obtained less than 30 months after vaccination. The source of these receptors is a man aged 45-69 years who received an inactivated influenza vaccine. Each CDR3 is given with its conserved first and last residue. A D gene is named only where the DNA matches it firmly. Size is omitted from some rows. Given values are once, few, many or a class for expanded clones.

j_call d_call v_call clone_size cdr3_nt cdr3_aa
TRBJ2-1 NA TRBV3-1 few TGTGCCAGCAGCCAGAGGACTACCTACAATGAGCAGTTCTTC CASSQRTTYNEQFF
TRBJ2-1 NA TRBV5-1 NA TGCGCCAGCAGCTTGGCGGGAGAAGTCGATGAGCAGTTCTTC CASSLAGEVDEQFF
TRBJ1-1 NA TRBV20-1 few TGCAGTGCTCTACCGGGACCGGGTGGGACTGAAGCTTTCTTT CSALPGPGGTEAFF
TRBJ1-2 NA TRBV30 few TGTGCCTGGAGTTTACGGGGGACTAACTATGGCTACACCTTC CAWSLRGTNYGYTF
TRBJ1-1 NA TRBV2 NA TGTGCCAGCAGTGTGGAACTTAACACTGAAGCTTTCTTT CASSVELNTEAFF
TRBJ2-2 NA TRBV29-1 NA TGCAGCGTTGAAGTCTGGGGGGCAGGCACCGGGGAGCTGTTTTTT CSVEVWGAGTGELFF
TRBJ2-7 NA TRBV24-1 NA TGTGCCACCAGTGATCGATGGGGCTACGAGCAGTACTTC CATSDRWGYEQYF
TRBJ1-1 NA TRBV20-1 many TGCAGTGCTAGAGGAAGACAGAACATGAACACTGAAGCTTTCTTT CSARGRQNMNTEAFF
TRBJ1-3 NA TRBV28 few TGTGCCAGCAGTGTAGGATTGGGGCGAAACACCATATATTTT CASSVGLGRNTIYF
TRBJ2-1 TRBD2 TRBV4-3 few TGCGCCAGCAGCCAAGAGTACCAGCGGGAGGGCCACAGGGAGCAGTTCTTC CASSQEYQREGHREQFF
TRBJ2-7 NA TRBV6-1 few TGTGCCAGCAGTGAAGGCGGAATCTCCTACGAGCAGTACTTC CASSEGGISYEQYF
TRBJ2-7 NA TRBV28 NA TGTGCCAGCAGTTTCTTGACAGGATCCTACGAGCAGTACTTC CASSFLTGSYEQYF
TRBJ2-1 NA TRBV7-8 many TGTGCCAGCGGGAAGCACAATCCTTACAATGAGCAGTTCTTC CASGKHNPYNEQFF
TRBJ2-1 TRBD2 TRBV20-1 few TGCAGTGCTACTATTTGGACTAGCGGGAGACCCCTTTTGAATGAGCAGTTCTTC CSATIWTSGRPLLNEQFF
TRBJ2-2 TRBD1 TRBV24-1 NA TGTGCCACCAGTGATTACAATCCGGGACAGGGTCGCACCTGGGAGCTGTTTTTT CATSDYNPGQGRTWELFF
TRBJ1-1 NA TRBV7-6 NA TGTGCCAGCATCCCCGGAAGAGGGGGGTCTGAAGCTTTCTTT CASIPGRGGSEAFF
TRBJ1-2 NA TRBV4-1 many TGCGCCAGCAGCCATCAGGGGTATGGCTACACCTTC CASSHQGYGYTF
TRBJ1-1 NA TRBV7-8 NA TGTGCCAGCAGCTCCGGCCATTCGAACACTGAAGCTTTCTTT CASSSGHSNTEAFF
TRBJ1-2 NA TRBV28 NA TGTGCCAGCAGTGCGGACGTAAGCTATGGCTACACCTTC CASSADVSYGYTF
TRBJ2-1 TRBD2 TRBV11-2 NA TGTGCCAGCAGGGGGGGGGTCTACAATGAGCAGTTCTTC CASRGGVYNEQFF
TRBJ2-7 TRBD1 TRBV15 few TGTGCCACCAGCAGAGATCAACTGGGGACCGGGACAGGCAACTACGAGCAGTACTTC CATSRDQLGTGTGNYEQYF
TRBJ2-5 NA TRBV4-3 NA TGCGCCAGCAGCCAAGATCAGGTTGTTTTAGGGGTGGGGACCCAGTACTTC CASSQDQVVLGVGTQYF
TRBJ1-1 NA TRBV5-6 few TGTGCCAGCAGCTTGGAGATAGAGTTGAACACTGAAGCTTTCTTT CASSLEIELNTEAFF
TRBJ2-1 TRBD1 TRBV13 NA TGTGCCAGCAGCTCCAGGACAGGGGGTCCCTACAATGAGCAGTTCTTC CASSSRTGGPYNEQFF
TRBJ1-2 NA TRBV6-5 few TGTGCCAGCAGTCGCAATAACTATGGCTACACCTTC CASSRNNYGYTF
TRBJ2-2 NA TRBV10-2 NA TGCGCCAGCAGCGCCTGGACAGCCAAGAACACCGTGGAGCTGTTTTTT CASSAWTAKNTVELFF
TRBJ2-7 NA TRBV6-6 many TGTGCCAGCATGGAGGACCCCTCCTACGAGCAGTACTTC CASMEDPSYEQYF
TRBJ2-7 NA TRBV28 NA TGTGCCAGCAGTTTACGAGGGGGGCAGTACTTC CASSLRGGQYF
TRBJ1-5 TRBD1 TRBV20-1 NA TGCAGTGCTAGAGTGGGGGACAGGGTTGGGCAGCCCCAGCATTTT CSARVGDRVGQPQHF
TRBJ2-1 TRBD2 TRBV24-1 few TGTGCCACCAGTGATCTAAGCGGGAGGGGGTATCAGGGTGAGCAGTTCTTC CATSDLSGRGYQGEQFF
TRBJ1-1 NA TRBV4-2 many TGTGCCAGCAGCCCGGGGATCACTGAAGCTTTCTTT CASSPGITEAFF
TRBJ2-1 TRBD1 TRBV7-9 many TGTGCCAGCAGCTTAGTTGGGACAGGGCCCTACAATGAGCAGTTCTTC CASSLVGTGPYNEQFF
TRBJ2-1 TRBD2 TRBV6-1 NA TGTGCCAGCAGTCCGTCGGCGGGAGTCCACAATGAGCAGTTCTTC CASSPSAGVHNEQFF
TRBJ2-1 NA TRBV24-1 NA TGTGCCACCAGTGATCTCGAAGGGCCCCCCGAGGAGCAGTTCTTC CATSDLEGPPEEQFF
TRBJ2-2 TRBD2 TRBV20-1 few TGCAGTGGGAGCGGGGTGAACACCGGGGAGCTGTTTTTT CSGSGVNTGELFF
TRBJ2-1 NA TRBV9 few TGTGCCAGCAGCCCAACCCACAGGGACGGCTACAATGAGCAGTTCTTC CASSPTHRDGYNEQFF
TRBJ2-7 NA TRBV6-2/TRBV6-3 few TGTGCCAGCAGTTACGCTGTGGGGACGCCCTACGAGCAGTACTTC CASSYAVGTPYEQYF
TRBJ1-2 TRBD1 TRBV7-9 many TGTGCCAGCAGCTTTGCCGGGACAGCCTATGGCTACACCTTC CASSFAGTAYGYTF
TRBJ1-1 TRBD1 TRBV7-9 few TGTGCCAGCAGCTTAGTAGCAGGGGGCCCCACTGAAGCTTTCTTT CASSLVAGGPTEAFF
TRBJ1-1 NA TRBV7-9 few TGTGCCAGCAGCCCAAATGAGGCTGAAGCTTTCTTT CASSPNEAEAFF
TRBJ2-7 TRBD2 TRBV29-1 few TGCAGCGTTGAAGATAAAGGGACTAGCGTTGCCTACGAGCAGTACTTC CSVEDKGTSVAYEQYF
TRBJ2-4 NA TRBV21-1 NA TGTGCCAGCAGCCCCCGGGGTAGCGGGAGGAATATAGCCAAAAACATTCAGTACTTC CASSPRGSGRNIAKNIQYF
TRBJ2-7 NA TRBV7-9 NA TGTGCCAGCAGCCAGGGGGGAATCTCCTACGAGCAGTACTTC CASSQGGISYEQYF